A single sample is the source of the 31 T cell receptor beta chains below, sequenced in a study of Graves' ophthalmopathy and Graves' hyperthyroidism. The authors amplified TCR beta CDR3 regions, and they did so from RNA transcripts for repertoire sequencing. Investigators did first-round RT-PCR with HTBI primers, then second-round multiplex PCR. TCRdb independently ran MiXCR on the multiplex PCR reads; one entry per CDR3 protein. The sample carries over a million distinct CDR3 sequences, less than 45% recorded once. The source material was peripheral blood or thyroid tissue (not recorded which). These receptors originate from an adult man with Graves' hyperthyroidism.

This clonotype was counted only a few times. The chain employs TRBV27 and TRBJ1-2; unclear D gene. The CDR3 length is 13 residues. CDR1 and CDR2 from the germline V gene are MNHEY and SMNVEV (reference sequence). The V and J ends lost 6 bases and 8 bases respectively, with 16 bases between them. The CDR3: CASSRGWGRGYTF. In DNA, the CDR3 is TGTGCCAGCAGCCGTGGTTGGGGTCGCGGCTACACCTTC.

The chain recombines TRBV29-1 with TRBJ2-7; TRBD2 matches 9 bases. The CDR3 consists of 15 residues. Germline CDR1 SQVTM, CDR2 ANQGSEA. The CDR3 sequence is CSAKDQGGRGYEQYF. As DNA, the CDR3 is TGCAGTGCTAAAGATCAAGGCGGGAGGGGCTACGAGCAGTACTTC.

The chain recombines TRBV7-7 with TRBJ2-7; 8 nucleotides agree with TRBD1. The germline CDR1 and CDR2 sequences are SSHAT and FNYEAQ (reference sequence). The CDR3 is 19 residues long. CDR3 in amino acids: CASTEKAHDTGTGCYEQYF. In nucleotides, the CDR3 is TGTGCTTCGACGGAAAAGGCCCATGACACCGGGACAGGTTGCTACGAGCAGTACTTC.

V is TRBV4-1 and J is TRBJ1-4; D gene uncertain. V was cut by 0 bases and J by 8 bases, with 10 bases left in between. Germline CDR1 reads MGHRA; CDR2 reads YSYEKL. The CDR3 totals 14 residues. This chain's CDR3 is CASSQDGSEEKLFF. CDR3 in DNA: TGCGCCAGCAGCCAAGATGGATCCGAGGAAAAACTGTTTTTT.

This clonotype has only a few counts. The V and J genes are TRBV29-1 and TRBJ1-1; no clear D gene. The CDR3 contains 12 residues. Germline CDR1 and CDR2: SQVTM and ANQGSEA. V shed 5 bases and J shed 3 bases, with 10 bases lying between them. CDR3 amino acids: CSVRAADTEAFF. The CDR3 nucleotides read TGCAGCGTTAGGGCTGCGGACACTGAAGCTTTCTTT.

The CDR3 coding sequence is TGTGCCAGCAGCCCCGAGCAGGGGGGCTACGAGCAGTACTTC. This codes for CASSPEQGGYEQYF. The V gene is TRBV11-2, the J gene TRBJ2-7, with D possibly TRBD1 on 7 matching bases. The CDR3 loop spans 14 amino acids. Germline V gene data show CDR1 as SGHAT and CDR2 as FQNNGV. Trimming took off 5 bases at V and 3 bases at J, with 14 bases between the two ends.

This clonotype has a handful of counts. The V call is TRBV10-3, the J call TRBJ1-1, with 8 nucleotides matching TRBD1. Germline CDR1 reads ENHRY; CDR2 reads SYGVKD. The CDR3 totals 14 residues. Unmatched junction bases numbered 6, after V lost 6 bases and J lost 3 bases. The CDR3 coding sequence is TGTGCCATCAGGGTGGACAGGGAGGACACTGAAGCTTTCTTT. Protein product: CAIRVDREDTEAFF.

This clonotype showed up many times. This chain links TRBV15 with TRBJ2-2; no clear D. There are 16 residues in the CDR3. V dropped 0 bases and J dropped 0 bases, with 8 bases sitting between them. The germline CDR1 and CDR2 sequences are LNHNV and YYDKDF (reference sequence). The CDR3 reads CATSREERPNTGELFF. The CDR3 DNA is TGTGCCACCAGCAGAGAGGAACGGCCGAACACCGGGGAGCTGTTTTTT.

This clonotype was counted many times. The rearrangement links TRBV29-1 to TRBJ1-2, with D maybe TRBD1 (5 bases). V lost 1 base, J lost 8 bases, and 20 bases lay in between. The CDR3 is 15 residues long. Germline V CDR1 and CDR2: SQVTM, ANQGSEA. The DNA of the CDR3 is TGCAGCGTTGAAGTTCAGTCAGGGTCGGGTCGGGGCTACACCTTC. As protein: CSVEVQSGSGRGYTF.

This clonotype was counted ten times or more. The chain employs TRBV15 and TRBJ1-3, with TRBD1 as a possible D gene (6 bases). Germline V gene lookup returns CDR1 LNHNV and CDR2 YYDKDF (reference sequence). CDR3 size: 15 residues. Trimming cost V 0 bases and J 4 bases, with 10 bases left between them. The CDR3 DNA is TGTGCCACCAGCAGAGACCCGGGACACGGAAACACCATATATTTT. Residues: CATSRDPGHGNTIYF.

The chain couples TRBV7-6 to TRBJ1-2; the D gene is possibly TRBD1 (6 bases). From germline, CDR1 is SGHVS and CDR2 FNYEAQ. The CDR3 totals 22 residues. Trimming took 7 bases from V and 6 from J, leaving 42 bases between them. CDR3 amino acids: CASNPTRGQAGTTEIELNGYTF. CDR3 DNA sequence: TGTGCCAGCAACCCTACGAGGGGACAAGCCGGGACAACCGAGATCGAACTAAATGGCTACACCTTC.

This clonotype has at least ten counts. The rearrangement links TRBV29-1 to TRBJ1-1, with a possible D match to TRBD1 (6 bases). V dropped 8 bases and J dropped 1 base, with 14 bases sitting between them. The CDR3 runs 13 residues. Germline assignment: CDR1 SQVTM and CDR2 ANQGSEA. CDR3: CSLRGAANTEAFF. The CDR3, as DNA: TGCAGCCTGAGGGGGGCAGCGAACACTGAAGCTTTCTTT.

This rearrangement joins TRBV11-1 to TRBJ1-2; 8 nucleotides agree with TRBD1. This CDR3 is 14 amino acids long. Looked up from germline, CDR1 is SGHAT and CDR2 is FQDESV (reference sequence). V lost 7 bases and J lost 4; bases outside the gene matches: 8. For the CDR3, the DNA is TGTGCCAGCAAACCGACAGGGGTCGGCTATGGCTACACCTTC. Translated, it gives CASKPTGVGYGYTF.

As concerns this clonotype: Just one base apart from a much larger clone, this may be a read error. J is TRBJ1-4 and V is TRBV4-1, with unresolved D. This CDR3 contains 14 residues. CDR1 and CDR2 from the germline V gene are MGHRA and YSYEKL. Trimming took 2 bases from V and 8 from J, leaving 12 bases between them. CDR3 in amino acids: CASSQRSRREKLFF. The CDR3 DNA follows: TGCGCCAGCAGCCAAAGGTCTCGACGGGAAAAACTGTTTTTT.

In this sample, this clonotype turned up a few times. The chain employs TRBV4-3 and TRBJ2-7, with a weak D call TRBD2 (5 bases). V was trimmed by 1 base and J by 3 bases, leaving 10 bases between them. The CDR3 spans 14 residues. From germline, CDR1 is LGHNA and CDR2 YSLEER. This chain's CDR3 is CASSQGGIGYEQYF. The CDR3 nucleotides are TGCGCCAGCAGCCAAGGAGGGATCGGCTACGAGCAGTACTTC.

There are many counts of this clonotype. The chain joins TRBV6-5 to TRBJ1-2; weak D call: TRBD1 (6 bases). The V gene's germline CDR1 is MNHEY and CDR2 SVGAGI. V lost 0 bases and J lost 5, with 13 bases in between. CDR3 length equals 15 residues. CDR3 coding DNA: TGTGCCAGCAGTTACTCAGCAGGGGATGTGTATGGCTACACCTTC. Its protein product is CASSYSAGDVYGYTF.

The chain has TRBV11-2 and TRBJ2-7; 10 nucleotides agree with TRBD2. With 3 bases clipped from V and 2 bases from J, the junction kept 4 bases outside the gene matches. CDR3 size: 15 residues. From germline, CDR1 is SGHAT and CDR2 FQNNGV. CDR3: CASSFFLAGAYEQYF. The DNA of the CDR3 is TGTGCCAGCAGCTTTTTTCTAGCGGGGGCCTACGAGCAGTACTTC.

This clonotype occurred many times. This rearrangement joins TRBV5-1 to TRBJ2-2; unclear D gene. The CDR3 runs 12 residues. Germline V lookup: CDR1 SGHRS, CDR2 YFSETQ. V lost 4 bases and J 8 bases, leaving 9 bases between the germline ends. In DNA form, the CDR3 reads TGCGCCAGCAGCACGCCACAGGGGGAGCTGTTTTTT. It codes for CASSTPQGELFF.

V and J are TRBV29-1 and TRBJ2-7, with 7 positions matching TRBD1. Germline V lookup: CDR1 SQVTM, CDR2 ANQGSEA. The CDR3 spans 12 residues. V was clipped by 7 bases and J by 1 base; unmatched bases: 4. As DNA, the CDR3 is TGCAGCGCAGACAGGGCATCCTACGAGCAGTACTTC. Translated, it gives CSADRASYEQYF.

The V and J genes are TRBV10-3 and TRBJ1-5; unclear D gene. V lost 7 bases, J lost 11 bases, and 12 bases lay in between. The CDR3 sequence is 11 residues long. Germline V lookup: CDR1 ENHRY, CDR2 SYGVKD. This CDR3 reads CAITPTWTQHF. Written as DNA, the CDR3 is TGTGCCATCACCCCGACATGGACCCAGCATTTT.

This clonotype has more than one count but fewer than ten. The chain couples TRBV20-1 to TRBJ1-5, with 9 bases lining up with TRBD1. Per the germline V gene, CDR1 is DFQATT and CDR2 is SNEGSKA (reference sequence). The junction had 6 bases not matched to a gene; V was cut back by 0 bases and J by 3 bases. The CDR3 totals 16 residues. CDR3 loop: CSARDFGTGFNQPQHF. Here the CDR3 DNA reads TGCAGTGCTAGAGATTTCGGGACAGGGTTCAATCAGCCCCAGCATTTT.

This chain connects TRBV7-8 to TRBJ1-1; tentative D call: TRBD1 (6 bases). Deletions cut 2 bases from V and 1 base from J, with 8 bases between. Germline CDR1 reads SGHVS; CDR2 reads FQNEAQ. The CDR3 contains 14 residues. DNA for the CDR3: TGTGCCAGCAGCTTAAGGGACAAGAACACTGAAGCTTTCTTT. It codes for CASSLRDKNTEAFF.

Worth noting for this clonotype: As the CDR3 is not closed by the conserved phenylalanine or tryptophan, this likely results from a read error. The limits of the CDR3 on the DNA are not certain, so only TCRdb's listed CDR3 is given. The chain carries TRBV10-3 and TRBJ2-2; the D segment call TRBD1 is taken from the table without a DNA check. The germline gives CDR1 ENHRY, CDR2 SYGVKD. Both ends counted, the CDR3 spans 9 residues. CDR3 sequence: CAISEPGTL.

This chain uses TRBV24-1 with TRBJ1-1; D unresolved. Germline V gene lookup returns CDR1 KGHDR and CDR2 SFDVKD. The CDR3 runs 15 residues. V was clipped by 11 bases and J by 5 bases, with 23 bases between them. CDR3: CASSLGGIYGTEAFF. CDR3 DNA sequence: TGTGCCAGCAGCCTTGGTGGGATATATGGAACTGAAGCTTTCTTT.

Many counts were recorded for this clonotype. The chain employs TRBV25-1 and TRBJ1-3; D not resolved. This CDR3 has 14 residues. Trimming shortened V by 4 bases and J by 2 bases, and 9 bases separated the two germline ends. Germline V gene sequence: CDR1 MGHDK, CDR2 SYGVNS. The CDR3 region is CASSVSGTGNTIYF. The CDR3 bases are TGTGCCAGCAGTGTATCGGGGACTGGAAACACCATATATTTT.

This clonotype was picked up many times. The gene calls are TRBV7-3 and TRBJ2-7; D is ambiguous. Trimming left V 5 bases short and J 7 bases short, with 21 bases between. The V gene's germline CDR1 is SGHTA and CDR2 FQGTGA. The CDR3 length is 15 residues. CDR3 in DNA: TGTGCCAGCAGCCCCCGGACCCTCAGCGTGTTGGAGCAGTACTTC. Translating gives CASSPRTLSVLEQYF.

The CDR3, as DNA: TGTGCCAGCAGCGCGGGGACAGGGGTAGGGACTGAAGCTTTCTTT. It is translated as CASSAGTGVGTEAFF. The rearrangement uses TRBV9 and TRBJ1-1; TRBD1 matches at 10 bases. Trimming removed 3 bases from V and 5 bases from J; junction bases left unmatched: 7. The germline V gene encodes CDR1 SGDLS and CDR2 YYNGEE. This CDR3 comprises 15 residues.

This clonotype turned up a few times. This chain links TRBV5-1 with TRBJ2-2, with 7 positions matching TRBD1. V lost 1 base to trimming and J lost 0 bases; unmatched junction nucleotides: 3. CDR1 and CDR2 from the germline V gene are SGHRS and YFSETQ. This CDR3 region has 16 residues. CDR3 bases: TGCGCCAGCAGCTTGCCGGGACAGACGAACACCGGGGAGCTGTTTTTT. It is translated as CASSLPGQTNTGELFF.

The rearrangement joins TRBV15 to TRBJ1-4; a possible D gene is TRBD1 (5 bases). This CDR3 has 14 amino acids. V lost 1 base, J lost 6 bases, and 9 bases lay in between. Germline lookup yields CDR1 LNHNV and CDR2 YYDKDF (reference sequence). The CDR3: CATSRAREDEKLFF. CDR3 nucleotides: TGTGCCACCAGCAGAGCCAGGGAGGATGAAAAACTGTTTTTT.

The chain employs TRBV29-1 and TRBJ1-1; 7 bases agree with TRBD1. The germline V gene encodes CDR1 SQVTM and CDR2 ANQGSEA. Losses at the gene ends were 6 bases for V and 0 bases for J; bases not matched to a gene: 10. The CDR3 is 15 amino acids. CDR3 loop: CSVVTRGKLNTEAFF. For the CDR3, the DNA is TGCAGCGTCGTCACCAGGGGGAAATTGAACACTGAAGCTTTCTTT.

Remarks on this clonotype: Compared with germline, one end of the junction differs, possibly owing to a read error. This chain links TRBV7-9 with TRBJ2-5; possibly TRBD1 for D (6 bases). Germline V gene lookup returns CDR1 SEHNR and CDR2 FQNEAQ (reference sequence). This CDR3 is built from 13 residues. The CDR3 sequence is CAGSLAGDQPQYF. As DNA, the CDR3 is TGTGCCGGCAGCTTAGCAGGGGATCAGCCCCAGTACTTC.